The 5 T cell receptor beta chains presented below share a single source sample, sequenced in a study of blood T cell repertoires in COVID-19. TCRdb's table, derived via immunoSEQ multiplex PCR, lists solely in-frame clones and lacks some. The data show tens of thousands of clones, with roughly four fifths seen just once and about 9.4% held by the top ten. Sequencing input: peripheral blood. Receptor source: a man aged 45-60 years with COVID-19, enrolled during active disease.

The chain uses TRBV5-6 and TRBJ2-5; 8 bases agree with TRBD2. CDR1 and CDR2 (germline): SGHDT, YYEEEE. This CDR3 spans 15 amino acids. Trimming cost V 0 bases and J 0 bases; bases outside gene matches: 1. The CDR3 region has the DNA TGTGCCAGCAGCTTGGGACTAGCGCACCAAGAGACCCAGTACTTC. It yields the protein CASSLGLAHQETQYF. Supplemented by reference TRBV5-6 and TRBJ2-5, the full variable domain reads DAGVTQSPTHLIKTRGQQVTLRCSPKSGHDTVSWYQQALGQGPQFIFQYYEEEERQRGNFPDRFSGHQFPNYSSELNVNALLLGDSALYLCASSLGLAHQETQYFGPGTRLLVL.

The chain carries TRBV6-2 or TRBV6-3 and TRBJ2-3; 7 bases are a match to TRBD1. The CDR3 extends over 15 amino acids. With 2 bases clipped from V and 4 bases from J, the junction kept 6 bases outside the gene matches. Per the germline V gene, CDR1 is MNHEY and CDR2 is SVGEGT. CDR3 in DNA: TGTGCCAGCAGTTACGAGGGGGCAGTTTCAGATACGCAGTATTTT. It specifies CASSYEGAVSDTQYF.

This chain joins TRBV4-3 and TRBJ1-3; D remains ambiguous. There are 13 residues in the CDR3. Germline V gives CDR1 LGHNA, CDR2 YSLEER. V lost 2 bases and J 4 bases, leaving 6 bases between the germline ends. CDR3 loop: CASSQLVGNTIYF. The DNA of the CDR3 is TGCGCCAGCAGCCAACTAGTGGGAAACACCATATATTTT.

The V call is TRBV11-3, the J call TRBJ2-7; the match to TRBD1 covers 9 bases. V dropped 4 bases and J dropped 5; count of bases not matched to a gene: 6. The CDR3 is 14 amino acids. Per the germline V gene, CDR1 is SGHNT and CDR2 is YENEEA. The CDR3 coding sequence is TGTGCCAGCAGCTCGGGACAGGGCTATAACGAGCAGTACTTC. Its translation is CASSSGQGYNEQYF. Drawing the rest from reference TRBV11-3 and TRBJ2-7, the complete variable domain is EAGVVQSPRYKIIEKKQPVAFWCNPISGHNTLYWYLQNLGQGPELLIRYENEEAVDDSQLPKDRFSAERLKGVDSTLKIQPAELGDSAVYLCASSSGQGYNEQYFGPGTRLTVT.

This chain uses TRBV10-3 with TRBJ2-3; 8 bases line up with TRBD2. The CDR3 loop spans 16 amino acids. Germline values: CDR1 ENHRY, CDR2 SYGVKD. V gave up 6 bases and J gave up 2 bases; unmatched junction bases: 10. The CDR3 DNA reads as TGTGCCATCAGGCCGGGACTAGGACCTTCCACAGATACGCAGTATTTT. It encodes CAIRPGLGPSTDTQYF.